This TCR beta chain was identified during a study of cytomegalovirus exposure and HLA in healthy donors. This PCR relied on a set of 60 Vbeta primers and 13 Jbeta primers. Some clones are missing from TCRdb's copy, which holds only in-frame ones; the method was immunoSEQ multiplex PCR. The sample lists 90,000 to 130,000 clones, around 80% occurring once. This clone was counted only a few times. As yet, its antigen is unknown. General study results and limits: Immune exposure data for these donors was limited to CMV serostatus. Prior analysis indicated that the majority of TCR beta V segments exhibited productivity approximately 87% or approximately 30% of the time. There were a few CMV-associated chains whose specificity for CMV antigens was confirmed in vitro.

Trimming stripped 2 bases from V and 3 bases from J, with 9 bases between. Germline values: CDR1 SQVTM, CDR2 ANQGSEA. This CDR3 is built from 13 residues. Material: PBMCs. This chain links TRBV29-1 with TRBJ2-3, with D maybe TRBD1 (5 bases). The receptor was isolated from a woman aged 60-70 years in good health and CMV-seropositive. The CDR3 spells CSVEYAGTDTQYF. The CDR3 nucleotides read TGCAGCGTTGAATACGCAGGGACAGATACGCAGTATTTT.